Each of the 21 T cell receptor beta chains below was sequenced from the same sample in a study of shared clonotypes between healthy human individuals. The repertoire was sequenced with immunoSEQ multiplex PCR; TCRdb's copy has only in-frame clones and lacks some. Here the sample spans fewer than 1.4 million clones, approximately 80% being singletons. Sequencing was done on a sample of memory CD4+ T cells from PBMCs. Sample subset: CD45RA-negative fraction. All receptors derive from a man in his late teens or twenties in good health. Some clones in this sample may be carry-over from other donors' samples.

V gene TRBV27 combines with J gene TRBJ1-1; possible D gene TRBD1, 5 bases. Germline CDR1 is MNHEY and CDR2 is SMNVEV (reference sequence). The CDR3 has 16 amino acids. Trimming took 5 bases from V and 7 from J, leaving 23 bases between them. For the CDR3, the DNA is TGTGCCAGCAGTCCCCTTCGGGTACTCGGGGGTGGTGAAGCTTTCTTT. Protein product: CASSPLRVLGGGEAFF.

The J gene is TRBJ2-4, the V gene TRBV12-5, with 7 bases lining up with TRBD2. After removal of 3 bases from V and 0 bases from J, the junction contained 2 bases not matched to a gene. Germline values: CDR1 LGHNT, CDR2 FRNRAP. The CDR3 loop spans 15 amino acids. Here the CDR3 DNA reads TGTGCTAGTGGTTTAGGCGGGAGAGCCAAAAACATTCAGTACTTC. It translates to CASGLGGRAKNIQYF.

About this clone: This could be a read error, since a much larger clone is one nucleotide away. Other DNA sequences within the sample encode an identical CDR3. The chain carries TRBV20-1 and TRBJ1-4; maybe TRBD1 (6 bases). Germline assignment: CDR1 DFQATT and CDR2 SNEGSKA (reference sequence). CDR3 length: 11 amino acids. The CDR3 here is CSAREGGKLFF. CDR3 sequence (DNA): TGCAGCGCTAGAGAGGGGGGAAAACTGTTTTTT.

To note about this clone: A much bigger clone sits one base away, suggesting this may be a read error. This chain uses TRBV29-1 with TRBJ1-1; D call uncertain. Per the germline V gene, CDR1 is SQVTM and CDR2 is ANQGSEA. This CDR3 has 15 amino acids. V shed 3 bases and J shed 4 bases, with 18 bases lying between them. The CDR3 DNA follows: TGCAGCGTTGATGAAGAAGGGATTGGGATCACTGAAGCTTTCTTT. Amino acids: CSVDEEGIGITEAFF.

In regard to this clone: A far bigger clonotype differs at one base, so this is likely a read error. The chain is built from TRBV4-1 and TRBJ1-3; no reliable D call. The length of the CDR3 is 13 residues. The germline V and J ends were trimmed by 1 base and 4 bases, with 5 bases remaining between them. The germline CDR1 and CDR2 sequences are MGHRA and YSYEKL. CDR3 sequence: CASSQAHGNTIYF. The DNA of the CDR3 is TGCGCCAGCAGCCAAGCCCACGGAAACACCATATATTTT.

This chain joins TRBV19 and TRBJ1-5, with D uncertain. CDR3 length: 13 residues. V was pared by 3 bases and J by 3 bases, with 6 bases between. Looked up from germline, CDR1 is LNHDA and CDR2 is SQIVND (reference sequence). The CDR3: CASSIPLNQPQHF. The CDR3 DNA reads TGTGCCAGTAGTATCCCACTCAATCAGCCCCAGCATTTT. The whole variable domain, remainder taken from reference TRBV19 and TRBJ1-5, is DGGITQSPKYLFRKEGQNVTLSCEQNLNHDAMYWYRQDPGQGLRLIYYSQIVNDFQKGDIAEGYSVSREKKESFPLTVTSAQKNPTAFYLCASSIPLNQPQHFGDGTRLSIL.

The genes are TRBV5-1 and TRBJ1-3; 7 bases map to TRBD1. V dropped 4 bases and J dropped 4; count of bases not matched to a gene: 5. This CDR3 region has 14 residues. Germline-derived CDR1 and CDR2 are SGHRS and YFSETQ. The DNA of the CDR3 is TGCGCCAGCAGCCGGGACAGCGTCGGAAACACCATATATTTT. It yields the protein CASSRDSVGNTIYF.

The chain couples TRBV27 to TRBJ2-2; perhaps TRBD1 as D (5 bases). Germline V gives CDR1 MNHEY, CDR2 SMNVEV (reference sequence). This CDR3 contains 16 residues. Trimming cost V 3 bases and J 5 bases, with 16 bases left between them. CDR3 sequence (DNA): TGTGCCAGCAGTTTTTTTGTCAGGGCTGGGACCGGGGAGCTGTTTTTT. Its translation: CASSFFVRAGTGELFF.

This clone came up many times. The chain joins TRBV11-2 to TRBJ2-2; D ambiguous. Germline-derived CDR1 and CDR2 are SGHAT and FQNNGV. This CDR3 is built from 13 residues. Between the trimmed V and J ends, which lost 0 bases and 5 bases, there was a span of 4 bases. This CDR3 is CASSLDHTGELFF. DNA of the CDR3: TGTGCCAGCAGCTTAGATCATACCGGGGAGCTGTTTTTT. The whole variable domain, remainder taken from reference TRBV11-2 and TRBJ2-2, is EAGVAQSPRYKIIEKRQSVAFWCNPISGHATLYWYQQILGQGPKLLIQFQNNGVVDDSQLPKDRFSAERLKGVDSTLKIQPAKLEDSAVYLCASSLDHTGELFFGEGSRLTVL.

This clone was seen just once. The chain combines TRBV7-2 with TRBJ2-3; D is uncertain. Trimming took 4 bases from V and 6 from J, leaving 8 bases between them. CDR3 size: 12 residues. Germline CDR1 and CDR2: SGHTA and FQGNSA. The CDR3: CASSSIRDTQYF. The CDR3 nucleotides are TGTGCCAGCAGCTCTATTCGGGATACGCAGTATTTT.

The V and J genes are TRBV11-3 and TRBJ1-5, with 8 positions matching TRBD1. The CDR3 loop spans 17 amino acids. CDR1 and CDR2 from the germline V gene are SGHNT and YENEEA. Trimming took 1 base from V and 0 from J; bases not matched to a gene: 5. This chain's CDR3 is CASSLAVGQDSNQPQHF. In nucleotides, the CDR3 is TGTGCCAGCAGCTTAGCTGTGGGACAGGATAGCAATCAGCCCCAGCATTTT.

This clone was seen more than once but under ten times. The V and J genes are TRBV29-1 and TRBJ2-5, with a weak D call TRBD2 (5 bases). The tail of the sequence fits TRBJ2-7 better, so the J call may be wrong. CDR3 size: 13 residues. Germline V CDR1 and CDR2: SQVTM, ANQGSEA. The CDR3 nucleotides read TGCAGCGTTGTTGGAGGAGCCGGAGACGAGCAGTACTTC. This gives the protein CSVVGGAGDEQYF.

The chain employs TRBV28 and TRBJ2-7; 7 bases are shared with TRBD1. J gave up 0 bases and V 6 bases, and 14 bases lay outside the gene matches. This CDR3 spans 17 amino acids. CDR1 and CDR2 from the germline V gene are MDHEN and SYDVKM. CDR3 amino acids: CASSSNPGAGGSYEQYF. In DNA form, the CDR3 reads TGTGCCAGCAGCTCCAACCCTGGGGCAGGGGGCTCCTACGAGCAGTACTTC.

On this clone: Distinct nucleotide sequences in the sample also encode this CDR3. In DNA form, the CDR3 reads TGTGCCAGCAGCTTGGGGGCCCTCTGGGGCGAGCAGTACTTC. Amino acid sequence: CASSLGALWGEQYF. The gene calls are TRBV5-8 and TRBJ2-7; D unclear. Germline CDR1 is SGHTS and CDR2 is YDEGEE. This CDR3 has 14 residues. The V end lost 0 bases, the J end lost 6 bases, and 13 bases lay between the germline ends.

The genes are TRBV6-6 and TRBJ1-2; D remains unclear. Trimming left V 6 bases short and J 4 bases short, with 15 bases between. Germline CDR1 is MNHNY and CDR2 is SVGAGI (reference sequence). This CDR3 has 14 residues. The CDR3, as DNA: TGTGCCAGCAGCCTTGGACGGTTTCCCTATGGCTACACCTTC. It is translated as CASSLGRFPYGYTF.

V and J are TRBV11-2 and TRBJ2-7, with D maybe TRBD2 (6 bases). This CDR3 region has 15 residues. From germline, CDR1 is SGHAT and CDR2 FQNNGV. The germline V and J ends were trimmed by 6 bases and 2 bases, with 17 bases remaining between them. CDR3 sequence: CASSFSGGQPYEQYF. Written as DNA, the CDR3 is TGTGCCAGCAGTTTTAGCGGAGGTCAACCCTACGAGCAGTACTTC.

This clone has just a few counts. CDR3 in DNA: TGTGCCTCTTCATCAGTGGCAGCTCAATATGGCTACACCTTC. This translates into CASSSVAAQYGYTF. The genes are TRBV6-5 and TRBJ1-2; D is unresolved. Germline assignment: CDR1 MNHEY and CDR2 SVGAGI. This CDR3 has 14 amino acids. V lost 11 bases to trimming and J lost 5 bases, with 21 bases between them.

This clone was observed a few times. CDR3 residues: CASGPLQGNTEAFF. The CDR3 DNA reads as TGTGCCAGCGGACCTCTACAAGGGAACACTGAAGCTTTCTTT. The gene calls are TRBV28 and TRBJ1-1; no firm D call. Germline V CDR1 and CDR2: MDHEN, SYDVKM. CDR3 length: 14 amino acids. V lost 8 bases, J lost 1 base, and 14 bases lay in between.

In this sample, this clone turned up a few times. The chain carries TRBV25-1 and TRBJ2-1; the D gene is possibly TRBD2 (7 bases). Germline CDR1 is MGHDK and CDR2 is SYGVNS. The CDR3 has 13 amino acids. Deletions cut 6 bases from V and 10 bases from J, with 16 bases between. The CDR3 sequence is CASRQGGVGEQFF. The CDR3 DNA follows: TGTGCCAGCAGACAGGGAGGGGTGGGAGAGCAGTTCTTC.

The genes are TRBV9 and TRBJ2-7; the D gene is possibly TRBD1 (6 bases). V dropped 3 bases and J dropped 0 bases, with 10 bases sitting between them. CDR1 is SGDLS, CDR2 YYNGEE, per germline. This CDR3 comprises 14 residues. CDR3 residues: CASSATGSSYEQYF. CDR3 bases: TGTGCCAGCAGCGCGACAGGAAGCTCCTACGAGCAGTACTTC.

This clone came up once. The chain's CDR3 is CASSPARGQSYEQYF. DNA of the CDR3: TGTGCCAGCTCACCAGCCAGGGGGCAGTCCTACGAGCAGTACTTC. J is TRBJ2-7 and V is TRBV18; 8 bases align to TRBD1. CDR1 is KGHSH, CDR2 LQKENI, per germline. Germline trimming cut 2 bases from V and 1 base from J; bases unmatched to any gene: 4. The length of the CDR3 is 15 residues.